This paragraph reports one T cell receptor beta chain. Its antigen is not identified. The sample is drawn from a study of vaccination and CD4 T cells after COVID-19. For the study at large: The stimulating agents, overlapping spike peptides, came from SARS-CoV-2, HCoV-NL63, HCoV-OC43 and HCoV-229E. Findings and caveats of the study: The authors identified 304 of 307 vaccine-specific clones in convalescent patients as spike mono-reactive.

Treatment reported: approximately nine-day PBMC culture with coronavirus spike peptide pools or control peptides (ViraFEST assay). One should note that the unexposed donor's CD4+ T cells were collected before the COVID-19 pandemic (2011-2018). First, ViraFEST expanded antigen-specific T cells with peptide pools, and next it sequenced the TCRs. In germline, CDR1 is MNHEY, CDR2 SMNVEV (reference sequence). The CDR3 consists of 15 residues. The V end lost 3 bases, the J end lost 0 bases, and 12 bases lay between the germline ends. Oncomine TCR Beta short-read sequencing was applied to DNA from cultured CD4+ T cells. Extraction of genomic DNA was performed on cultured CD4+ T cells. TCRdb passed the PCR reads through MiXCR, listing each CDR3 protein once. The data hold more than 7,500 distinct CDR3 sequences, with 50% observed a single time.

V is TRBV27 and J is TRBJ2-7; D not resolved. This clonotype was obtained from a human donor in good health. The source material was CD4+ T cells from blood, cultured in vitro. Here the CDR3 DNA reads TGTGCCAGCAGTTTTGGACGGCCGAGCTCCTACGAGCAGTACTTC. Translated: CASSFGRPSSYEQYF.